This note documents a single T cell receptor (beta chain) sequence. The CDR3 end lies 3 residues beyond the end of the read and is filled in from the germline J gene. Unmatched junction bases numbered 6, after V lost 4 bases and J lost 2 bases. CDR1 is SGHRS, CDR2 YFSETQ, per germline. The CDR3 sequence is 16 residues long. The sample is drawn from a study of Tregs in tolerant kidney transplant recipients. TCRdb keeps only in-frame clones here, not all; method: immunoSEQ multiplex PCR. The sample features about 48,000 clones, with 0.7% to 0.95% in its top ten. The source was CD4+ T cells from blood, collected before the transplant. This clonotype originated in a human donor who received a combined kidney and bone marrow transplant. The chain joins TRBV5-1 to TRBJ2-3; TRBD2 matches 11 bases. CDR3 protein: CASSPRLAGNTDTQYF. The DNA read from the CDR3 is TGCGCCAGCAGCCCGCGACTAGCGGGGAACACAGATACG.